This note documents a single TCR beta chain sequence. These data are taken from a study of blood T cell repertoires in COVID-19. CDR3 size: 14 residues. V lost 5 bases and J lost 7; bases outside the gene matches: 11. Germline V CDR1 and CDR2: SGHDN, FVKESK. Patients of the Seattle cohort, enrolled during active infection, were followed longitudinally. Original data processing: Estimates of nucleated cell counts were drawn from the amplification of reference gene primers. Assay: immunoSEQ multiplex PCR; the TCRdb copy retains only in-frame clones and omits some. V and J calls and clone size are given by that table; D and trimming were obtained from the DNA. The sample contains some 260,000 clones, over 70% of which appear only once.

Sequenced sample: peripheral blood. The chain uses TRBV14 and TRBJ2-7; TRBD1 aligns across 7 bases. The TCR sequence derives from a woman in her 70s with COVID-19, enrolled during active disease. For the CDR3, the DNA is TGTGCCAGCAGCTATGACAGGGCAAGGGATGAGCAGTACTTC. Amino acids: CASSYDRARDEQYF.